This entry lists 20 T cell receptor beta chains sequenced from one sample in a study of CXCR3-negative and CXCR3-positive naive CD8 T cells (dated by TCRdb to the late 2010s). The instrument was a NextSeq 550. The Human TCR Profiling Kit (MiLaboratory) was used to prepare UMI-labeled 5' RACE TRB cDNA libraries. TCRdb reprocessed the reads and assigns one entry to each CDR3 protein sequence, leaving out DNA. This sample's table contains about 56,000 distinct CDR3 sequences. The ten most abundant clones make up around 20% of the sample. What was sequenced was memory CD8+ T cells from blood. The cell subset or site tag for this specimen amounts to: conventional CD8+ memory T cells (TMEM), sorted as controls. The receptors shown here come from a human donor in good health. Some clones in this sample may be carry-over from other donors' samples.

This clonotype shows up as large (0.1 to 1%) by frequency. V usage is TRBV7-2 and J usage is TRBJ2-3; TCRdb's D call, TRBD1, is unchecked because there is no DNA. The CDR3 totals 14 residues. Germline-derived CDR1 and CDR2 are SGHTA and FQGNSA. CDR3: CASSLDSFSGTQYF.

The rearrangement uses TRBV5-5 and TRBJ2-2; with no DNA, the TCRdb D assignment of TRBD2 cannot be verified. Germline CDR1 reads SGHKS; CDR2 reads YYEKEE (reference sequence). The CDR3 sequence is 16 residues long. CDR3 residues: CASSRGTSGDTGELFF. The full variable domain, with the rest looked up from reference TRBV5-5 and TRBJ2-2, is DAGVTQSPTHLIKTRGQQVTLRCSPISGHKSVSWYQQVLGQGPQFIFQYYEKEERGRGNFPDRFSARQFPNYSSELNVNALLLGDSALYLCASSRGTSGDTGELFFGEGSRLTVL.

This chain uses TRBV29-1 with TRBJ1-1; the D call of TRBD1 rests on TCRdb alone, since no DNA is present to check it. The germline CDR1 and CDR2 sequences are SQVTM and ANQGSEA. This CDR3 has 12 residues. CDR3: CSVRTGGTEAFF.

The J gene is TRBJ2-2, the V gene TRBV5-1; TCRdb reports TRBD1, a call that lacks DNA to check it against. The CDR3 is made up of 16 amino acids. Germline loops: CDR1 SGHRS, CDR2 YFSETQ. CDR3 protein: CASSAQRGINTGELFF.

The chain employs TRBV29-1 and TRBJ2-3; TCRdb selects TRBD2, and the lack of DNA leaves this call unchecked. In germline, CDR1 is SQVTM, CDR2 ANQGSEA. This CDR3 has 16 residues. The chain's CDR3 is CSVVFAGLGLTDTQYF.

The chain is built from TRBV20-1 and TRBJ1-1; TCRdb's D call of TRBD1 is untestable without DNA. CDR1 DFQATT and CDR2 SNEGSKA come from the germline V gene (reference sequence). The CDR3 length is 13 residues. The CDR3 is CSARGRVDTEAFF.

The chain links TRBV28 to TRBJ2-2; no DNA is available, so the TRBD1 call from TCRdb remains unchecked. The CDR3 length is 16 residues. The germline V gene has CDR1 MDHEN and CDR2 SYDVKM. The CDR3 reads CASSLPRGPDTGELFF.

The rearrangement joins TRBV7-9 to TRBJ2-7; TCRdb's assignment of TRBD1 cannot be checked, as there is no DNA. This CDR3 region has 14 residues. Germline V gene sequence: CDR1 SEHNR, CDR2 FQNEAQ (reference sequence). CDR3 region: CASSPSRDTYEQYF.

The rearrangement joins TRBV29-1 to TRBJ1-2; TCRdb gives TRBD1 as the D gene, but with no DNA this cannot be confirmed. The germline CDR1 and CDR2 sequences are SQVTM and ANQGSEA. The CDR3 has 12 residues. The CDR3 loop is CSVDTGTYGYTF.

This chain links TRBV11-2 with TRBJ2-1; TCRdb picks TRBD1, but there is no DNA to check that call. CDR1 SGHAT and CDR2 FQNNGV come from the germline V gene. This CDR3 is 12 amino acids long. CDR3 in amino acids: CASSNRVDEQFF.

The rearrangement joins TRBV6-5 to TRBJ2-4; TCRdb gives TRBD2 as the D gene, but with no DNA this cannot be confirmed. The V gene's germline CDR1 is MNHEY and CDR2 SVGAGI. CDR3 length equals 15 residues. The CDR3 protein is CASSPSGGAKNIQYF.

The chain combines TRBV29-1 with TRBJ2-7; with no DNA, the TCRdb D assignment of TRBD1 cannot be verified. The CDR3 runs to 14 residues. CDR1 is SQVTM, CDR2 ANQGSEA, per germline. This CDR3 reads CSVVKGQDYYEQYF.

V gene TRBV9 combines with J gene TRBJ2-3. The CDR3 has 15 residues. In germline, CDR1 is SGDLS, CDR2 YYNGEE. The CDR3 protein is CASSVWLNDQDTQYF.

The CDR3 region is CASSDDGTMDTQYF. This sequence joins TRBV6-4 and TRBJ2-3; TCRdb designates TRBD1, a call that cannot be tested without DNA. Germline CDR1 is MRHNA and CDR2 is SNTAGT. This CDR3 region has 14 residues.

The CDR3 spells CASSTWRGRTYNEQFF. The J gene is TRBJ2-1, the V gene TRBV6-5; the TCRdb call, TRBD2, lacks DNA for checking. The CDR3 length is 16 residues. The germline gives CDR1 MNHEY, CDR2 SVGAGI.

The gene calls are TRBV29-1 and TRBJ1-2; TCRdb reports TRBD1, a call that lacks DNA to check it against. Germline V gene sequence: CDR1 SQVTM, CDR2 ANQGSEA. This CDR3 has 14 residues. The CDR3 reads CSVELGQGHYGYTF.

The chain has TRBV27 and TRBJ2-7; TCRdb designates TRBD2, a call that cannot be tested without DNA. The CDR3 has 15 residues. In germline, CDR1 is MNHEY, CDR2 SMNVEV (reference sequence). CDR3 amino acids: CASSYRAGSTYEQYF.

The V gene is TRBV7-9, the J gene TRBJ1-4; TCRdb selects TRBD1, and the lack of DNA leaves this call unchecked. Germline-derived CDR1 and CDR2 are SEHNR and FQNEAQ (reference sequence). The CDR3 totals 14 residues. This CDR3 reads CASSQTGLNEKLFF. The entire variable domain, with the rest obtained from reference TRBV7-9 and TRBJ1-4, is as follows: DTGVSQNPRHKITKRGQNVTFRCDPISEHNRLYWYRQTLGQGPEFLTYFQNEAQLEKSRLLSDRFSAERPKGSFSTLEIQRTEQGDSAMYLCASSQTGLNEKLFFGSGTQLSVL.

The chain links TRBV5-1 to TRBJ2-7; there is no DNA to check the TCRdb D call of TRBD1. The CDR3 length is 13 residues. Germline V gives CDR1 SGHRS, CDR2 YFSETQ. The CDR3 is CASSLSGAGEQYF.

This chain links TRBV29-1 with TRBJ2-7; TCRdb names TRBD1, which stays unverified in the absence of DNA. This CDR3 is 17 amino acids long. The germline CDR1 and CDR2 sequences are SQVTM and ANQGSEA. The CDR3: CSACGSAGAWGSYEQYF.